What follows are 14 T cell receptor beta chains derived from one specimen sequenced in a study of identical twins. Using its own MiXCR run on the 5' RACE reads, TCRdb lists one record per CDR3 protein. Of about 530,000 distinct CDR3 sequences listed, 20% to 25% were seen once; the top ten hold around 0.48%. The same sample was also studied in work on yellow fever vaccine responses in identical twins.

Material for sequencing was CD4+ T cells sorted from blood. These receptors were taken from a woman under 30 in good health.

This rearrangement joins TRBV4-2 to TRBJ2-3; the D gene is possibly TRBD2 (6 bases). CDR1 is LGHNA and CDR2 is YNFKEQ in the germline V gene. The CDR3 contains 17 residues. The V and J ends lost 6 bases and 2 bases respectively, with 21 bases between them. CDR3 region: CASRNSLASLNTDTQYF. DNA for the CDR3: TGTGCCAGCAGAAACTCGCTAGCGAGCCTAAACACAGATACGCAGTATTTT.

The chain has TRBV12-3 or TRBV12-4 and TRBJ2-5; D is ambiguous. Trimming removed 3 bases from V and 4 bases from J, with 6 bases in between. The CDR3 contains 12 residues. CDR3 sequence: CASSFPGETQYF. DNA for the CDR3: TGTGCCAGCAGTTTCCCGGGAGAGACCCAGTACTTC.

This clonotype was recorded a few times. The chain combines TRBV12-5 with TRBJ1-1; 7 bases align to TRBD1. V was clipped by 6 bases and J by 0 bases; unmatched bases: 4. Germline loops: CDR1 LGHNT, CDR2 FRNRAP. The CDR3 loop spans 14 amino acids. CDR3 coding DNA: TGTGCTAGTGGCCCAGGACAGGTGAACACTGAAGCTTTCTTT. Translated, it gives CASGPGQVNTEAFF.

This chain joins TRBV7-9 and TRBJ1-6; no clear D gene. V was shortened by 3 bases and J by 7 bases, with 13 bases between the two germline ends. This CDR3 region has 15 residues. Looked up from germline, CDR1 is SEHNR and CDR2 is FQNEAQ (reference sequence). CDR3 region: CASSFSGIENSPLHF. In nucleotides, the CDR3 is TGTGCCAGCAGCTTTTCGGGGATCGAGAATTCACCCCTCCACTTT. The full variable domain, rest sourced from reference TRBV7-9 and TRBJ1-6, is DTGVSQNPRHKITKRGQNVTFRCDPISEHNRLYWYRQTLGQGPEFLTYFQNEAQLEKSRLLSDRFSAERPKGSFSTLEIQRTEQGDSAMYLCASSFSGIENSPLHFGNGTRLTVT.

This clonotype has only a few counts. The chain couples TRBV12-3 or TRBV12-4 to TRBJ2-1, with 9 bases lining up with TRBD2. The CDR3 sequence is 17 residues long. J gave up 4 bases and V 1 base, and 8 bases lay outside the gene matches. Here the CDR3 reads CASSLGSGRLTYNEQFF. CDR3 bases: TGTGCCAGCAGTTTAGGTAGCGGGAGACTGACGTACAATGAGCAGTTCTTC.

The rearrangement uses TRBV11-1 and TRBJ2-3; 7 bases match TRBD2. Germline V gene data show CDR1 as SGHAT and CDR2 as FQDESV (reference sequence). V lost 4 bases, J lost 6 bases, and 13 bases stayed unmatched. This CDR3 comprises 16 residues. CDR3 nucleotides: TGTGCCAGCAGCTCTAGGCCCGCGGGAGCAAGCGATACGCAGTATTTT. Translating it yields CASSSRPAGASDTQYF.

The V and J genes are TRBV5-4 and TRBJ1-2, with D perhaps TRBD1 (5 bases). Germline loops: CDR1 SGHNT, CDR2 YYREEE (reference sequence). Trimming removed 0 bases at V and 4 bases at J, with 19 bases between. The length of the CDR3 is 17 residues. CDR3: CASSLVGSLGPTYGYTF. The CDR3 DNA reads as TGTGCCAGCAGCTTGGTGGGGTCCTTGGGGCCAACCTATGGCTACACCTTC.

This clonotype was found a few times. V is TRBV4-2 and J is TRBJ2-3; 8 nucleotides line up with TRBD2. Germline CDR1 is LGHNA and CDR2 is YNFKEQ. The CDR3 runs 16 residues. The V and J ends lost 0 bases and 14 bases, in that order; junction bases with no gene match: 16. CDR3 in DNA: TGTGCCAGCAGCCAAGATCGGACAAGCGGGGGCTACCTAGCGTATTTT. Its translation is CASSQDRTSGGYLAYF.

The CDR3 loop reads CASCGFVRGNEQFF. The CDR3 DNA is TGTGCCTCCTGTGGGTTCGTGCGTGGGAATGAGCAGTTCTTC. The chain recombines TRBV12-3 or TRBV12-4 with TRBJ2-1; D is unclear. The germline V and J ends were trimmed by 11 bases and 7 bases, with 21 bases remaining between them. The CDR3 has 14 amino acids.

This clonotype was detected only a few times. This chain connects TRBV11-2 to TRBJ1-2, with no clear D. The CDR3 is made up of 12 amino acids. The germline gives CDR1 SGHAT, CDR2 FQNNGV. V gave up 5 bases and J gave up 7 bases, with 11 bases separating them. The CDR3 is CASSPSSGGYTF. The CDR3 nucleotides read TGTGCCAGCAGCCCCTCAAGTGGTGGCTACACCTTC. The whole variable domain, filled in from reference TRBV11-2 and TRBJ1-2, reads EAGVAQSPRYKIIEKRQSVAFWCNPISGHATLYWYQQILGQGPKLLIQFQNNGVVDDSQLPKDRFSAERLKGVDSTLKIQPAKLEDSAVYLCASSPSSGGYTFGSGTRLTVV.

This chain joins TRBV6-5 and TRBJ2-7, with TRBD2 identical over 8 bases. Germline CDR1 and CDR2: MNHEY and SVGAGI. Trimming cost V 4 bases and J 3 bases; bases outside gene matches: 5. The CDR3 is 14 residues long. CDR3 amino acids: CASSSGTRGYEQYF. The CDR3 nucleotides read TGTGCCAGCAGTTCAGGGACTAGGGGCTACGAGCAGTACTTC.

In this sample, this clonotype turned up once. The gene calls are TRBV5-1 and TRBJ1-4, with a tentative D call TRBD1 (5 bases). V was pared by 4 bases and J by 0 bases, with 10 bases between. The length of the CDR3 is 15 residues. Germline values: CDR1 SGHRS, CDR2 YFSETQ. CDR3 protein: CASSPQVATNEKLFF. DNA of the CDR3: TGCGCCAGCAGCCCACAGGTTGCAACTAATGAAAAACTGTTTTTT.

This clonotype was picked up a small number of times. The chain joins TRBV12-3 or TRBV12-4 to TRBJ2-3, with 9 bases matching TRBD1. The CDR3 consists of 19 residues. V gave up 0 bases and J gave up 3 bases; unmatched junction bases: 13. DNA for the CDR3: TGTGCCAGCAGTTTAGCGCTCTTGGGACAGGGAGGTGTGACAGATACGCAGTATTTT. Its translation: CASSLALLGQGGVTDTQYF.

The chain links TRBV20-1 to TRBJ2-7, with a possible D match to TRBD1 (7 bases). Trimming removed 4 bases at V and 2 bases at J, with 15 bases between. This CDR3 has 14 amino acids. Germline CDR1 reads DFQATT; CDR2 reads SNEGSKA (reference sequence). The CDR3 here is CSAIPRGAPYEQYF. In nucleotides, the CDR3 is TGCAGTGCTATTCCCAGGGGGGCCCCCTACGAGCAGTACTTC.